This T cell receptor (beta chain) emerged from a study of T cells in Graves' hyperthyroidism and ophthalmopathy. Overall study results and limits: Blood held most thyroid clonotypes expanded above 0.001 frequency.

As regards this clonotype: Its antigen remains unknown. This may come from a read error, since a much larger clone is one base off.

Germline lookup yields CDR1 MDHEN and CDR2 SYDVKM. V gave up 7 bases and J gave up 6 bases, with 24 bases separating them. The CDR3 extends over 17 amino acids. There were TCR beta CDR3 regions amplified from RNA transcripts. Using the HTBI primer set, a first-round RT-PCR was run on the TCR CDR3. TCRdb reprocessed the multiplex PCR reads with MiXCR, giving one entry per CDR3 protein. This repertoire shows approximately 350,000 distinct CDR3 sequences, about 15% found once; its top ten account for approximately 20%. The receptor comes from a woman in her sixties or seventies with Graves' ophthalmopathy. The V gene is TRBV28, the J gene TRBJ2-2, with D tentatively TRBD2 (5 bases). Sequencing was performed on blood. The CDR3 region has the DNA TGTGCCAGCATTCCGACGGGAAACATCTGGGAATCCGGGGAGCTGTTTTTT. Encoded protein: CASIPTGNIWESGELFF. The full variable domain, completed using reference TRBV28 and TRBJ2-2, is DVKVTQSSRYLVKRTGEKVFLECVQDMDHENMFWYRQDPGLGLRLIYFSYDVKMKEKGDIPEGYSVSREKKERFSLILESASTNQTSMYLCASIPTGNIWESGELFFGEGSRLTVL.